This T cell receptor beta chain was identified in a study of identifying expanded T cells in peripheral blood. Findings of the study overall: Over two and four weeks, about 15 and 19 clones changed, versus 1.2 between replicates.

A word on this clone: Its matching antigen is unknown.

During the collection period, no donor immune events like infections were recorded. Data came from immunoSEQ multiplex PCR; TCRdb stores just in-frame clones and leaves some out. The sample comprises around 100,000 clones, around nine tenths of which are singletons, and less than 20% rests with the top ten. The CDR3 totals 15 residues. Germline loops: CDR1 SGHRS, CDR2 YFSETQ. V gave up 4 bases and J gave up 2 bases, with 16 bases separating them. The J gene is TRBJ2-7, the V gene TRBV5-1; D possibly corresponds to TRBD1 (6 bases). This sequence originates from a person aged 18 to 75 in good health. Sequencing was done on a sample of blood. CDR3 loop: CASSPLRDIAYEQYF. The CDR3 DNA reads TGCGCCAGCAGCCCGCTCCGGGACATAGCCTACGAGCAGTACTTC. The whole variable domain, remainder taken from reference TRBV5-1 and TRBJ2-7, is KAGVTQTPRYLIKTRGQQVTLSCSPISGHRSVSWYQQTPGQGLQFLFEYFSETQRNKGNFPGRFSGRQFSNSRSEMNVSTLELGDSALYLCASSPLRDIAYEQYFGPGTRLTVT.